This record covers a single T cell receptor (beta chain). These data originate in a study of cytomegalovirus exposure and HLA in healthy donors. The PCR employed 60 Vbeta primers together with 13 Jbeta primers. Assay used: immunoSEQ multiplex PCR; TCRdb lists only in-frame clones, some missing. The table includes 210,000 or so clones, 87% detected once. The TCR comes from a young man in good health and CMV-seronegative. The source material was PBMCs.

The CDR3 spells CSAGQGNTEAFF. CDR3 in DNA: TGCAGCGCTGGACAGGGGAACACTGAAGCTTTCTTT. V gene TRBV29-1 combines with J gene TRBJ1-1, with TRBD1 matching over 8 bases. After removal of 7 bases from V and 1 base from J, the junction contained 2 bases not matched to a gene. Germline values: CDR1 SQVTM, CDR2 ANQGSEA. The CDR3 is made up of 12 amino acids.